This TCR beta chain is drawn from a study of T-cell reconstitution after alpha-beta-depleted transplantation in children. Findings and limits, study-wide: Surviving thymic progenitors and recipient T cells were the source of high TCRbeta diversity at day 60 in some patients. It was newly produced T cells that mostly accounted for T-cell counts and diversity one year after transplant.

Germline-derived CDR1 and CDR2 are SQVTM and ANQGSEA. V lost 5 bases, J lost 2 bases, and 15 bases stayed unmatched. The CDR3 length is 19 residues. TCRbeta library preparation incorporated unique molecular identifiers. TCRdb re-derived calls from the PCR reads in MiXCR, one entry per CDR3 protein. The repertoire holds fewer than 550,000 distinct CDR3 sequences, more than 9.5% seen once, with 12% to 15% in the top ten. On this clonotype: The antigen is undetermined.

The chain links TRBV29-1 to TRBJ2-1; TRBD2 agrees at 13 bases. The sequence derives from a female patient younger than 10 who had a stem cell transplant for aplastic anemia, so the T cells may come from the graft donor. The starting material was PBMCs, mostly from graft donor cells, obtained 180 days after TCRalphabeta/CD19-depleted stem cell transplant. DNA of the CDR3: TGCAGCGTTTACCGCGGACTAGCGGGAGATCATCAGACCTACAATGAGCAGTTCTTC. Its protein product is CSVYRGLAGDHQTYNEQFF.